Listed below are T cell receptor beta chains from one sample, sequenced in a study of shared clonotypes between healthy human individuals. Some clones are missing from TCRdb's copy, which holds only in-frame ones; the method was immunoSEQ multiplex PCR. The repertoire consists of some 2.1 million clones, with about 94% occurring once and the leading ten covering about 1.6%. The sequenced sample consisted of naive CD8+ T cells from PBMCs. The source of these receptors is a man younger than 35 in good health. Some clones in this sample may be carry-over from other donors' samples. CDR3s include the opening cysteine and the closing phenylalanine or tryptophan. The order of the fields is clone size, D gene, J gene, V gene, CDR3 protein, CDR3 DNA. A D gene is named only where the DNA matches it firmly. Size values are once, few and many counts, or a class for expanded clones, and some rows have none.

NA,NA,TRBJ2-1,TRBV7-9,CASWDDYNEQFF,TGTGCCAGCTGGGACGACTACAATGAGCAGTTCTTC
NA,NA,TRBJ2-1,TRBV27,CASSLGGGPYNEQFF,TGTGCCAGCAGTTTGGGGGGAGGCCCCTACAATGAGCAGTTCTTC
NA,NA,TRBJ2-7,TRBV27,CASSLAGSYEQYF,TGTGCCAGCAGTTTGGCTGGCTCCTACGAGCAGTACTTC
NA,NA,TRBJ1-2,TRBV28,CASSLLEISMGYTF,TGTGCCAGCAGTTTATTAGAAATCTCTATGGGCTACACCTTC
NA,NA,TRBJ2-1,TRBV30,CGTYSYNEQFF,TGTGGGACTTACTCCTACAATGAGCAGTTCTTC
NA,NA,TRBJ2-2,TRBV7-9,CASGGDTAPNTGELFF,TGTGCCAGCGGTGGAGACACGGCCCCGAACACCGGGGAGCTGTTTTTT
NA,NA,TRBJ2-5,TRBV28,CASISRGPETQYF,TGTGCCAGCATCTCTAGGGGCCCGGAGACCCAGTACTTC
NA,TRBD1,TRBJ2-6,TRBV5-1,CASRYSTGTGVLGNVLTF,TGCGCCAGCAGATATAGCACCGGGACAGGGGTGTTAGGCAACGTCCTGACTTTC
NA,NA,TRBJ1-5,TRBV19,CASSRGTRVAQPQHF,TGTGCCAGTAGTAGGGGGACCAGGGTGGCTCAGCCCCAGCATTTT
NA,TRBD1,TRBJ1-2,TRBV6-4,CASSAGTGTYGYTF,TGTGCCAGCAGTGCCGGGACAGGAACCTATGGCTACACCTTC
few,NA,TRBJ1-1,TRBV9,CASSVSPRREGYTEAFF,TGTGCCAGCAGCGTCAGCCCCAGGAGGGAAGGATACACTGAAGCTTTCTTT
NA,TRBD2,TRBJ2-3,TRBV27,CASSRGSSGTDTQYF,TGTGCCAGCAGTCGCGGGAGTAGTGGAACAGATACGCAGTATTTT
NA,TRBD1,TRBJ2-7,TRBV6-1,CASSEGYRGSYEQYF,TGTGCCAGCAGTGAGGGTTACAGGGGGTCCTACGAGCAGTACTTC
NA,TRBD1,TRBJ1-5,TRBV27,CASSFHRGSQPQHF,TGTGCCAGCAGTTTCCACAGGGGATCTCAGCCCCAGCATTTT
NA,TRBD1,TRBJ1-2,TRBV10-3,CAISEPLQGSPTRGYTF,TGTGCCATCAGTGAGCCCCTACAGGGGAGCCCTACGCGGGGCTACACCTTC
once,NA,TRBJ1-4,TRBV28,CASSGRLNEKLFF,TGTGCCAGCAGCGGCAGATTGAATGAAAAACTGTTTTTT
NA,NA,TRBJ2-5,TRBV7-9,CASSLPASETQYF,TGTGCCAGCAGCTTACCAGCCTCAGAGACCCAGTACTTC
NA,NA,TRBJ2-6,TRBV28,CATTVLSTSAGGANVLTF,TGTGCCACCACAGTTTTGAGTACCAGTGCGGGCGGGGCCAACGTCCTGACTTTC